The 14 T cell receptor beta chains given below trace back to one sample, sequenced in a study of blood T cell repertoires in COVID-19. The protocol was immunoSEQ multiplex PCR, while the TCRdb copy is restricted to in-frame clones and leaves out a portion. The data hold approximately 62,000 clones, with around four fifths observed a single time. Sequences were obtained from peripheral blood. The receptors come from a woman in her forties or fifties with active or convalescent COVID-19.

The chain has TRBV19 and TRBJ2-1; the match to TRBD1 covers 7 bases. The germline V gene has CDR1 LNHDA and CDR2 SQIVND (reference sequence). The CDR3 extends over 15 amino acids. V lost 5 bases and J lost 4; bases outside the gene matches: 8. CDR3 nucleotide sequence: TGTGCCAGTAGTCCCCCCGGGACAGTATACAATGAGCAGTTCTTC. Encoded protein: CASSPPGTVYNEQFF. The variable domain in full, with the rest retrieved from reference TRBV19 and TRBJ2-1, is DGGITQSPKYLFRKEGQNVTLSCEQNLNHDAMYWYRQDPGQGLRLIYYSQIVNDFQKGDIAEGYSVSREKKESFPLTVTSAQKNPTAFYLCASSPPGTVYNEQFFGPGTRLTVL.

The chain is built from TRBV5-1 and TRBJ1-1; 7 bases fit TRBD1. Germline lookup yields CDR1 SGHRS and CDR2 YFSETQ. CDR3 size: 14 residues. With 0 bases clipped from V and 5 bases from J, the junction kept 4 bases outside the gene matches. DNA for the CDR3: TGCGCCAGCAGCTTGGGGGACAGTCGAACTGAAGCTTTCTTT. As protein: CASSLGDSRTEAFF.

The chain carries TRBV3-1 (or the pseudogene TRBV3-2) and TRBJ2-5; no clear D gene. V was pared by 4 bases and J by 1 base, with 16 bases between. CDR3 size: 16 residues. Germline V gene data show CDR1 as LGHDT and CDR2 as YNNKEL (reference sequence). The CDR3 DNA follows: TGTGCCAGCAGCCCTCGATTTGGTACAGTCCAAGAGACCCAGTACTTC. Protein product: CASSPRFGTVQETQYF.

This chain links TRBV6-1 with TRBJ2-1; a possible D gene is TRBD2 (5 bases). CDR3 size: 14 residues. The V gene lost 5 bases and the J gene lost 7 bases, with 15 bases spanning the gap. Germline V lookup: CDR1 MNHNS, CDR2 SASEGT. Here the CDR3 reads CASSINGLLNEQFF. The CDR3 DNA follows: TGTGCCAGCAGTATAAACGGACTCTTGAATGAGCAGTTCTTC.

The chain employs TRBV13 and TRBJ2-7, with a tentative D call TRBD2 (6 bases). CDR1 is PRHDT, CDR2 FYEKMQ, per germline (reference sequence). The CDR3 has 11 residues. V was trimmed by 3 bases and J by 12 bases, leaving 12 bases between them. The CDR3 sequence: CASSFGTDLYF. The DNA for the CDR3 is TGTGCCAGCAGCTTCGGGACTGATCTGTACTTC.

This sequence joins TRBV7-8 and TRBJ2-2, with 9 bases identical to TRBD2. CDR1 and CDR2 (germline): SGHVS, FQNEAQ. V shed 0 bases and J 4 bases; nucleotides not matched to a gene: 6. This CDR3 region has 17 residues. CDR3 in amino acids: CASSLAGTSLSTGELFF. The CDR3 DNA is TGTGCCAGCAGCTTAGCCGGGACTAGCCTGTCCACCGGGGAGCTGTTTTTT. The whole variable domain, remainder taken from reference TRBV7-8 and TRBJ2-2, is GAGVSQSPRYKVAKRGQDVALRCDPISGHVSLFWYQQALGQGPEFLTYFQNEAQLDKSGLPSDRFFAERPEGSVSTLKIQRTQQEDSAVYLCASSLAGTSLSTGELFFGEGSRLTVL.

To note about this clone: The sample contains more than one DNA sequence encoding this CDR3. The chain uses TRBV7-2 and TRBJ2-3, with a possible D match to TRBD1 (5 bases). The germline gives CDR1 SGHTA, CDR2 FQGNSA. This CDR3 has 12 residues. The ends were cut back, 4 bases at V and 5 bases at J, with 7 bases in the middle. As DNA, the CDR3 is TGTGCCAGCAGCTCCCAGGGAGATACGCAGTATTTT. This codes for CASSSQGDTQYF.

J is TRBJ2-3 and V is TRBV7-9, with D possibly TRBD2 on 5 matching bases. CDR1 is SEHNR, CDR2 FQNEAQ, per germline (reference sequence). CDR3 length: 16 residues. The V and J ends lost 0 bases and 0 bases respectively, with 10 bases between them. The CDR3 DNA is TGTGCCAGCAGCTTAGCGGGAGTGACTAGCACAGATACGCAGTATTTT. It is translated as CASSLAGVTSTDTQYF.

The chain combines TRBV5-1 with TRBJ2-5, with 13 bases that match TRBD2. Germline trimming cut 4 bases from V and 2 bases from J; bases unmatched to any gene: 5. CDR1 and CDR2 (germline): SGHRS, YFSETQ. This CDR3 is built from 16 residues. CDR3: CASSPRTSGRQETQYF. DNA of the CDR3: TGCGCCAGCAGCCCTAGGACTAGCGGGAGACAAGAGACCCAGTACTTC. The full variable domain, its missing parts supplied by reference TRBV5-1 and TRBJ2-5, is KAGVTQTPRYLIKTRGQQVTLSCSPISGHRSVSWYQQTPGQGLQFLFEYFSETQRNKGNFPGRFSGRQFSNSRSEMNVSTLELGDSALYLCASSPRTSGRQETQYFGPGTRLLVL.

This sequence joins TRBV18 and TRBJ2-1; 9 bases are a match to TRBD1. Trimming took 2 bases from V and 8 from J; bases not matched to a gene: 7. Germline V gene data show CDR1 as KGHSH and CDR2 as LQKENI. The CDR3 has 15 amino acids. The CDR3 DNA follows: TGTGCCAGCTCACCATGGGACAGGGCGAATTATGAGCAGTTCTTC. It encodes CASSPWDRANYEQFF.

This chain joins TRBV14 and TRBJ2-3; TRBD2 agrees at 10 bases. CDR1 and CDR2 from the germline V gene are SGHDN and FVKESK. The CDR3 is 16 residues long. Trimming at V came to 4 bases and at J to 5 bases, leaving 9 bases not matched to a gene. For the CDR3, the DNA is TGTGCCAGCAGCCCAAGGAGCGGGAGGGCCCAAGATACGCAGTATTTT. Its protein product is CASSPRSGRAQDTQYF.

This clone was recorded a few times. The CDR3 sequence is CASSYSYSYGYTF. In nucleotides, the CDR3 is TGTGCCAGCAGTTACTCGTACAGCTATGGCTACACCTTC. The chain joins TRBV6-2 or TRBV6-3 to TRBJ1-2; D call uncertain. V was shortened by 0 bases and J by 4 bases, with 6 bases between the two germline ends. CDR3 length equals 13 residues. Per germline, CDR1 MNHEY and CDR2 SVGEGT.

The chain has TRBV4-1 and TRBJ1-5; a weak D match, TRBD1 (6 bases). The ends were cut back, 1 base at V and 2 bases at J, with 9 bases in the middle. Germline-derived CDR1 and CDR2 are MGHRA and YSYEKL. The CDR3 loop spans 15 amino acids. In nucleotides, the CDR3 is TGCGCCAGCAGCCAAGGGGGGGGCCGCAATCAGCCCCAGCATTTT. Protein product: CASSQGGGRNQPQHF.

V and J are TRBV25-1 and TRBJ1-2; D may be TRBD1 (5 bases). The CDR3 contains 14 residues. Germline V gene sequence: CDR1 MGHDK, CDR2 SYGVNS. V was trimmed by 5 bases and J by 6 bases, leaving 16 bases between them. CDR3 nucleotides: TGTGCCAGCAGTCATCAAGGGGCGCTCCATGGCTACACCTTC. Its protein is CASSHQGALHGYTF.